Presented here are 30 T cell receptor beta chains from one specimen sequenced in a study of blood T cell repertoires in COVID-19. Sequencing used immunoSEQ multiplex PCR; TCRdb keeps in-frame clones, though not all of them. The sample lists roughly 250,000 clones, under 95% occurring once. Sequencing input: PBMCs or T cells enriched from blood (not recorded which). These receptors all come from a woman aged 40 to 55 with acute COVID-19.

CDR3 loop: CASSPSRELFF. DNA of the CDR3: TGTGCCAGCTCACCATCGCGTGAACTGTTTTTT. This chain connects TRBV18 to TRBJ1-4, with unresolved D. Between the trimmed V and J ends, which lost 2 bases and 12 bases, there was a span of 7 bases. The CDR3 loop spans 11 amino acids. CDR1 is KGHSH, CDR2 LQKENI, per germline.

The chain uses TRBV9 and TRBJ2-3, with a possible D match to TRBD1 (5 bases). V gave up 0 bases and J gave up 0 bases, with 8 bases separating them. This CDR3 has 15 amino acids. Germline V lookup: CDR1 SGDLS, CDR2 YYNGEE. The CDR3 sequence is CASSVEGSSTDTQYF. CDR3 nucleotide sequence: TGTGCCAGCAGCGTAGAGGGGTCTAGCACAGATACGCAGTATTTT.

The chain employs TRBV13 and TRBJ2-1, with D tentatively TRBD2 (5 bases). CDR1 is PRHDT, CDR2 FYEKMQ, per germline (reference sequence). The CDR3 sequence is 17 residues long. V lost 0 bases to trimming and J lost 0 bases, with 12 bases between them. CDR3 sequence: CASSLGLERSSYNEQFF. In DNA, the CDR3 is TGTGCCAGCAGCTTAGGTCTCGAGCGGAGCTCCTACAATGAGCAGTTCTTC.

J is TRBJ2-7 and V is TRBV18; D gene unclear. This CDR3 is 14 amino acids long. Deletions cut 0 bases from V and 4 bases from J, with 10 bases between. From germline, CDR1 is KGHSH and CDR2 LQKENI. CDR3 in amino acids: CASSPPGQVYEQYF. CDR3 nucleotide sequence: TGTGCCAGCTCACCACCGGGCCAAGTTTACGAGCAGTACTTC.

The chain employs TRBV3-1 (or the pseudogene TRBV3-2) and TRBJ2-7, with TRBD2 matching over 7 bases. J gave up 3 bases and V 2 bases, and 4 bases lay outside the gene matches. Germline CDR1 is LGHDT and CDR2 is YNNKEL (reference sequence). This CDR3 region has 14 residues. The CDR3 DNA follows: TGTGCCAGCAGCCAATACGGCGGGAGCTACGAGCAGTACTTC. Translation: CASSQYGGSYEQYF.

CDR3 in amino acids: CASSRSGGGYNEQFF. In DNA, the CDR3 is TGTGCCAGCAGTCGTAGCGGGGGGGGATACAATGAGCAGTTCTTC. The J gene is TRBJ2-1, the V gene TRBV11-2; 11 positions agree with TRBD2. The CDR3 runs 15 residues. CDR1 SGHAT and CDR2 FQNNGV come from the germline V gene. Trimming cost V 6 bases and J 4 bases; bases outside gene matches: 5.

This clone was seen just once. The CDR3 here is CASSLGSGSGGRNEQYF. The CDR3 DNA reads TGTGCCAGCAGCTTAGGATCGGGGTCAGGGGGTCGGAACGAGCAGTACTTC. The chain couples TRBV7-9 to TRBJ2-7; TRBD1 agrees at 7 bases. This CDR3 has 17 residues. CDR1 and CDR2 from the germline V gene are SEHNR and FQNEAQ (reference sequence). V lost 1 base, J lost 5 bases, and 14 bases stayed unmatched.

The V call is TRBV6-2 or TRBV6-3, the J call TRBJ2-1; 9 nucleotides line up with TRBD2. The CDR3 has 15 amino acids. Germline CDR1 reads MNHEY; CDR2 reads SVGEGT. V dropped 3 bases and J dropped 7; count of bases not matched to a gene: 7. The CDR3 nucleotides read TGTGCCAGCAGTTATGGCGGGAGGGCCTTGAATGAGCAGTTCTTC. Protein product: CASSYGGRALNEQFF.

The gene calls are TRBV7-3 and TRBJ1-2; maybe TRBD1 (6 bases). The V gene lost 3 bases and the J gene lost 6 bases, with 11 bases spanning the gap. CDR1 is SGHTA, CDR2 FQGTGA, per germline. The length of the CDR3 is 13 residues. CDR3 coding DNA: TGTGCCAGCAGCTTGGACAGTAAGGATGGCTACACCTTC. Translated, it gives CASSLDSKDGYTF. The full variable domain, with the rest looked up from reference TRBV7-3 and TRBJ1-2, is GAGVSQTPSNKVTEKGKYVELRCDPISGHTALYWYRQSLGQGPEFLIYFQGTGAADDSGLPNDRFFAVRPEGSVSTLKIQRTERGDSAVYLCASSLDSKDGYTFGSGTRLTVV.

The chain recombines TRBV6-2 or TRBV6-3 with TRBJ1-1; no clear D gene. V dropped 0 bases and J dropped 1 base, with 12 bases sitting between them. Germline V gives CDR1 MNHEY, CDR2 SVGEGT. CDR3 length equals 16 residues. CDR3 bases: TGTGCCAGCAGTTACTCGTCGGCGGGCCAGAACACTGAAGCTTTCTTT. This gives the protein CASSYSSAGQNTEAFF.

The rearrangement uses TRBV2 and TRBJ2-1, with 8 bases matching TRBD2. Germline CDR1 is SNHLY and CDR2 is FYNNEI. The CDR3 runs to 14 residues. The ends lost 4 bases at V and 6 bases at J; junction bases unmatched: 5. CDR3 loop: CASSVDSGANEQFF. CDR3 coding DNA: TGTGCCAGCAGTGTGGATAGCGGGGCCAATGAGCAGTTCTTC.

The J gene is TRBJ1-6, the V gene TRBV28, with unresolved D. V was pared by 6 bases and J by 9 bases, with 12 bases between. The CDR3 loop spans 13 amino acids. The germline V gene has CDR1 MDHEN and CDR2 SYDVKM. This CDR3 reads CASSQRRGSPLHF. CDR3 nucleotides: TGTGCCAGCAGCCAGCGTCGAGGTTCACCCCTCCACTTT.

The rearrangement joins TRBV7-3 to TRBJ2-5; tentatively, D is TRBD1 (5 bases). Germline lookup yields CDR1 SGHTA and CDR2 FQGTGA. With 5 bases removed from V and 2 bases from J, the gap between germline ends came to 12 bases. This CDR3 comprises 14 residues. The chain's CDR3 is CASSLEPGQETQYF. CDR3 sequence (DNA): TGTGCCAGCAGCCTAGAACCAGGGCAAGAGACCCAGTACTTC.

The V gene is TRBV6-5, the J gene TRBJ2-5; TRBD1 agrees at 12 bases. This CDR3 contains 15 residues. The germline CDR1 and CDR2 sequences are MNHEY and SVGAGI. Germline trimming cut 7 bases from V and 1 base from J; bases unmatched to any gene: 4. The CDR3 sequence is CASKGQGAGQETQYF. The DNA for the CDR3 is TGTGCCAGCAAGGGACAGGGGGCCGGCCAAGAGACCCAGTACTTC.

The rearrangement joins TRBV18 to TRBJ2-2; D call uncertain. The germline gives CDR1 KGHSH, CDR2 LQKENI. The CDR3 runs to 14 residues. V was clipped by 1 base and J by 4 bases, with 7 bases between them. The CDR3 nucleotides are TGTGCCAGCTCACCACGACAAATCACCGGGGAGCTGTTTTTT. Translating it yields CASSPRQITGELFF.

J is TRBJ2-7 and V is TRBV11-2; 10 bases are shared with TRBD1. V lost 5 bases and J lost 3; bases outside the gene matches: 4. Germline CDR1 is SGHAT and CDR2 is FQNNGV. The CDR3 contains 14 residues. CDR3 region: CASSNDRGRYEQYF. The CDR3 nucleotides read TGTGCCAGCAGCAATGACAGGGGGCGCTACGAGCAGTACTTC.

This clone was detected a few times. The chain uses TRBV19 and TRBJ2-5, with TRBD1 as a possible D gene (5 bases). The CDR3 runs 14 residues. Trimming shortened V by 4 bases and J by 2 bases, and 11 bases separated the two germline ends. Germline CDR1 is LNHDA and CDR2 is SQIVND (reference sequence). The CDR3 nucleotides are TGTGCCAGTAGTAGGACAACATCTCAAGAGACCCAGTACTTC. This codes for CASSRTTSQETQYF. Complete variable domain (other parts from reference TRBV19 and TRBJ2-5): DGGITQSPKYLFRKEGQNVTLSCEQNLNHDAMYWYRQDPGQGLRLIYYSQIVNDFQKGDIAEGYSVSREKKESFPLTVTSAQKNPTAFYLCASSRTTSQETQYFGPGTRLLVL.

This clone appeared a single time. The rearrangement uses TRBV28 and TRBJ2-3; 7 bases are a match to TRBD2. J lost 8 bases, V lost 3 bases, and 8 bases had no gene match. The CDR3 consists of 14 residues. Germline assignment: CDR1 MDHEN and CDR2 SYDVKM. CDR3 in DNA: TGTGCCAGCAGTTTCCCCAGGACGGGGGGTACGCAGTATTTT. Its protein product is CASSFPRTGGTQYF.

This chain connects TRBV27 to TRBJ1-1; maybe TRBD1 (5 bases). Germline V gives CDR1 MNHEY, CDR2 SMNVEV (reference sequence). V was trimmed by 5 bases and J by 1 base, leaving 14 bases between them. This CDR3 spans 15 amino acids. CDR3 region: CASSRGGVGNTEAFF. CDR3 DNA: TGTGCCAGCAGTCGGGGGGGGGTTGGGAACACTGAAGCTTTCTTT.

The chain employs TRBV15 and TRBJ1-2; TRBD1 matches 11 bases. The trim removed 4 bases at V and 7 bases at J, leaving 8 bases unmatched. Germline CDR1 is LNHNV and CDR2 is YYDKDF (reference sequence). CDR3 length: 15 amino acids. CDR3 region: CATSKDRDRGVGYTF. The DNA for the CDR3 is TGTGCCACCAGCAAAGATAGGGACAGGGGGGTTGGCTACACCTTC.

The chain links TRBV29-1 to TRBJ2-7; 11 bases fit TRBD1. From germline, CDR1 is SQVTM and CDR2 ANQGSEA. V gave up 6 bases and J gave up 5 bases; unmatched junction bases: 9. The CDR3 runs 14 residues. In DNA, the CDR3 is TGCAGCGTGGCCAAGGACAGGGGGCTCCACGAGCAGTACTTC. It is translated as CSVAKDRGLHEQYF.

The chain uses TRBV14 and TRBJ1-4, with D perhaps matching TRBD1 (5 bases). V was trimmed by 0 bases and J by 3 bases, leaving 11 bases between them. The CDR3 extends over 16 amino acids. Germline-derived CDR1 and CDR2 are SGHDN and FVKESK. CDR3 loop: CASSQDGTGSNEKLFF. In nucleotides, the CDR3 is TGTGCCAGCAGCCAAGATGGTACAGGCTCTAATGAAAAACTGTTTTTT.

The CDR3 DNA reads as TGTGCCAGCAGTTCCCCGACAGGGACACTCACCATATATTTT. Residues: CASSSPTGTLTIYF. V is TRBV28 and J is TRBJ1-3; 7 bases agree with TRBD1. The CDR3 contains 14 residues. Trimming at V came to 4 bases and at J to 9 bases, leaving 9 bases not matched to a gene. Germline CDR1 reads MDHEN; CDR2 reads SYDVKM.

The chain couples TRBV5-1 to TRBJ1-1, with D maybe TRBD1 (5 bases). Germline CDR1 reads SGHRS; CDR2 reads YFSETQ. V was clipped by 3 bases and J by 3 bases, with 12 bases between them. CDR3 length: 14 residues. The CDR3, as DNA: TGCGCCAGCAGCTGGGGGGGAGGAGACACTGAAGCTTTCTTT. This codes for CASSWGGGDTEAFF.

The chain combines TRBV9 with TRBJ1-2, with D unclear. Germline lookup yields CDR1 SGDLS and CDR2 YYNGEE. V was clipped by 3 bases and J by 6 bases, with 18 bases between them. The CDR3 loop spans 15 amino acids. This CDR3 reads CASSAGRHSSNGYTF. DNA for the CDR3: TGTGCCAGCAGCGCCGGCCGACACTCTAGCAATGGCTACACCTTC.

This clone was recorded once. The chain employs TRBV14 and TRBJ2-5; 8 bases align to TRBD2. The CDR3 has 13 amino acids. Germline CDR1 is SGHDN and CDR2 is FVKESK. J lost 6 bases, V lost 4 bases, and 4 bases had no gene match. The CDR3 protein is CASSLSGGKTQYF. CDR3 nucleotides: TGTGCCAGCAGCCTTTCGGGGGGGAAGACCCAGTACTTC.

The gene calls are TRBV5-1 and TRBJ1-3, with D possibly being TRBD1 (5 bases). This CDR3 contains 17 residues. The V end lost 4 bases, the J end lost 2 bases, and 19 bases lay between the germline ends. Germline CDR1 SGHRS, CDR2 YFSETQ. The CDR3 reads CASSTPRASKTGNTIYF. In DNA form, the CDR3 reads TGCGCCAGCAGCACCCCCAGGGCTTCCAAGACTGGAAACACCATATATTTT. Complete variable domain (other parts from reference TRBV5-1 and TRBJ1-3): KAGVTQTPRYLIKTRGQQVTLSCSPISGHRSVSWYQQTPGQGLQFLFEYFSETQRNKGNFPGRFSGRQFSNSRSEMNVSTLELGDSALYLCASSTPRASKTGNTIYFGEGSWLTVV.

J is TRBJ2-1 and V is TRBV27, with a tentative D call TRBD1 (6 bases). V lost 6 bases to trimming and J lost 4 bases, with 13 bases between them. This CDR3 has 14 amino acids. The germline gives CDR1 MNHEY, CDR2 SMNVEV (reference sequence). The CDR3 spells CASRNRASYNEQFF. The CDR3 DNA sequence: TGTGCCAGCAGAAACAGGGCCTCTTACAATGAGCAGTTCTTC.

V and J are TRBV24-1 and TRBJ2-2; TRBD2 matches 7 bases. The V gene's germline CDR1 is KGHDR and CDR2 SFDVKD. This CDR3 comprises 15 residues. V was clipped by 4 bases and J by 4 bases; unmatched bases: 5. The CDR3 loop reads CATSELSSGTGELFF. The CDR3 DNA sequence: TGTGCCACCAGTGAACTTTCTAGCGGCACCGGGGAGCTGTTTTTT.

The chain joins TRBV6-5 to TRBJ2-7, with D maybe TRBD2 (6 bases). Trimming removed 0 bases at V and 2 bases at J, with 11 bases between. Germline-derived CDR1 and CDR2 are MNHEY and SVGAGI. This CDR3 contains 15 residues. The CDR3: CASSYSPGVPYEQYF. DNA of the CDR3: TGTGCCAGCAGTTACTCCCCGGGGGTTCCCTACGAGCAGTACTTC.